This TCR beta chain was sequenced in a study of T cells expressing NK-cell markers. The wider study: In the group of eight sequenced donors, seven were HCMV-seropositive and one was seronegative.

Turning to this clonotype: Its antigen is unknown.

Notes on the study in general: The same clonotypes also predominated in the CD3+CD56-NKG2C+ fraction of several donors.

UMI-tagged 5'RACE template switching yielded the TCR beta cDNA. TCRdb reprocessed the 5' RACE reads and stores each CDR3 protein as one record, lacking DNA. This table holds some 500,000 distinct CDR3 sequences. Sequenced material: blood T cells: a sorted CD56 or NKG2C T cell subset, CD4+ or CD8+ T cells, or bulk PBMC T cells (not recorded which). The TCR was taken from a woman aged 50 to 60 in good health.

The CDR3 spells CSARPGQGRQETQYF. The chain employs TRBV20-1 and TRBJ2-5; the TCRdb D gene call, TRBD1, has no DNA to confirm it. The germline V gene has CDR1 DFQATT and CDR2 SNEGSKA (reference sequence). The CDR3 totals 15 residues.